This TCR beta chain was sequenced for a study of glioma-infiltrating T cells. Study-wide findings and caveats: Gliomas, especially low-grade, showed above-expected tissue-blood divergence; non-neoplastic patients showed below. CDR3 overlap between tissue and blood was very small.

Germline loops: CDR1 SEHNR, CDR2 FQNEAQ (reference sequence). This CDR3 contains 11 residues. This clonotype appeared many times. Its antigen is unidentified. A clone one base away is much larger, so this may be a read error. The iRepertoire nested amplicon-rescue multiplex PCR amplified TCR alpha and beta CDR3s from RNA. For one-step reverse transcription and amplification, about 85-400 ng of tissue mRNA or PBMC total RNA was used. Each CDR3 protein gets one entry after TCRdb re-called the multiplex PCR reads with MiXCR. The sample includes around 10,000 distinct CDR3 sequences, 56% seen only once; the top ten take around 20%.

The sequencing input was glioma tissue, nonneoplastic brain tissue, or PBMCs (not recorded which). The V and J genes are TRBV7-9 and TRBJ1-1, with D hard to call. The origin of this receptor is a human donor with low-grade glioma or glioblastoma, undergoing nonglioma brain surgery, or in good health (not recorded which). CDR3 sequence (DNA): TGTGCCAGCAGCTTTGAGGCTGAACCTTTCTTT. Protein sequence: CASSFEAEPFF.